These T cell receptor beta chains were read from a single sample in a study of blood T cells in healthy people across ages. TCRdb re-derived calls from the 5' RACE reads in MiXCR, one entry per CDR3 protein. The table records 1.5 million to 2 million distinct CDR3 sequences, 28% of them present only once. Material for sequencing was blood. Receptors were obtained from a woman aged 25 to 39 in good health. The conserved cysteine and the conserved F or W are not part of the CDR3 here. Fields, in order: V gene, J gene, CDR3 protein.

v_gene: TRBV5-1
j_gene: TRBJ2-3
CDR3aa: ASRWDLRTDTQY

v_gene: TRBV7-9
j_gene: TRBJ2-1
CDR3aa: ASSSAGRAVEQF

v_gene: TRBV5-1
j_gene: TRBJ2-1
CDR3aa: ASRGGPANSYSEQF

v_gene: TRBV12-3/TRBV12-4
j_gene: TRBJ1-5
CDR3aa: ASSLGVYNQPQH

v_gene: TRBV29-1
j_gene: TRBJ1-4
CDR3aa: SVEVRFREKLF

v_gene: TRBV7-2
j_gene: TRBJ2-5
CDR3aa: ASSYQTRTRETQY

v_gene: TRBV6-2/TRBV6-3
j_gene: NA
CDR3aa: TSSPRDFTYEQY

v_gene: TRBV15
j_gene: TRBJ2-3
CDR3aa: ATSRRLAGEDTQY

v_gene: TRBV3-1
j_gene: TRBJ2-2
CDR3aa: ASSGRASNGELF

v_gene: TRBV9
j_gene: TRBJ2-2
CDR3aa: ASSQNPNTGELF

v_gene: TRBV5-1
j_gene: TRBJ2-7
CDR3aa: ASSLEGGLYEQY

v_gene: TRBV21-1
j_gene: TRBJ2-2
CDR3aa: ASSKAPWRGPVGELF

v_gene: TRBV7-9
j_gene: TRBJ1-1
CDR3aa: ASSYPAGANTEAF

v_gene: TRBV4-1
j_gene: TRBJ1-1
CDR3aa: ASSQAPGHRNTEAF

v_gene: TRBV27
j_gene: NA
CDR3aa: ASSLGVRGPCEQY

v_gene: TRBV9
j_gene: TRBJ1-1
CDR3aa: ASTRQGTEAF

v_gene: TRBV28
j_gene: TRBJ1-4
CDR3aa: ASREGFTNEKLF

v_gene: TRBV7-2
j_gene: TRBJ2-7
CDR3aa: ASSLRQAGGSLTYEQY

v_gene: TRBV6-2/TRBV6-3
j_gene: TRBJ2-7
CDR3aa: ASSSLSGVLYEQY

v_gene: TRBV19
j_gene: TRBJ2-7
CDR3aa: ASSRNGEENEQY

v_gene: TRBV24-1
j_gene: TRBJ2-1
CDR3aa: ATGGGGPYNEQF

v_gene: TRBV29-1
j_gene: TRBJ1-4
CDR3aa: SCSRATNEKLF

v_gene: TRBV12-3/TRBV12-4
j_gene: NA
CDR3aa: ASSRAGADEQY

v_gene: TRBV4-3
j_gene: TRBJ1-2
CDR3aa: ASSQDQGRVVRNYGYT

v_gene: TRBV5-1
j_gene: TRBJ1-1
CDR3aa: ASSSLRTAFQAF